These 27 T cell receptor beta chains originate from one sample sequenced in a study of T cells after yellow fever vaccination. TCRdb reprocessed the 5' RACE reads with MiXCR, giving one entry per CDR3 protein. The sample records nearly 45,000 distinct CDR3 sequences, 6.8% being singletons. Sequencing was performed on CD8+ T cells not binding an NS4B(214-222) dextramer, sorted from PBMCs, taken 45 days after the yellow fever booster vaccination. The source is a young man who received the YFV17D yellow fever vaccine.

Note on this clonotype: Possible read error: a much larger clone is one base away. V gene TRBV2 combines with J gene TRBJ2-1; tentative D call: TRBD1 (6 bases). This CDR3 spans 17 amino acids. Per the germline V gene, CDR1 is SNHLY and CDR2 is FYNNEI. V lost 8 bases and J 4 bases, leaving 24 bases between the germline ends. The CDR3 here is CASCGGTYAKGYNEQFF. CDR3 coding DNA: TGTGCCAGCTGTGGGGGCACATACGCTAAAGGGTACAATGAGCAGTTCTTC.

At least ten counts were recorded for this clonotype. This chain uses TRBV29-1 with TRBJ2-1; no reliable D call. The germline V gene has CDR1 SQVTM and CDR2 ANQGSEA. The CDR3 is 14 amino acids. The V and J ends lost 7 bases and 7 bases respectively, with 20 bases between them. Here the CDR3 reads CSAHPDPGSNEQFF. The CDR3 DNA is TGCAGCGCCCACCCGGACCCGGGTAGTAATGAGCAGTTCTTC.

This clonotype was recorded many times. V and J are TRBV29-1 and TRBJ2-7; 9 bases line up with TRBD1. Germline assignment: CDR1 SQVTM and CDR2 ANQGSEA. This CDR3 is 17 amino acids long. V trimming: 6 bases; J trimming: 5 bases; junction bases outside the gene matches: 20. The CDR3 DNA follows: TGCAGCGTCCGAAACGAATTAGGACAGGGGCTTATGAACGAGCAGTACTTC. Protein sequence: CSVRNELGQGLMNEQYF.

Many counts were recorded for this clonotype. The genes are TRBV28 and TRBJ2-2; D gene ambiguous. Trimming pared 2 bases from V and 6 bases from J, leaving 10 bases between. The CDR3 has 14 residues. CDR1 and CDR2 from the germline V gene are MDHEN and SYDVKM. The CDR3 spells CASSLEGIPGELFF. CDR3 nucleotide sequence: TGTGCCAGCAGTTTAGAAGGGATCCCCGGGGAGCTGTTTTTT.

This clonotype is labeled medium-sized. The chain has TRBV4-1 and TRBJ2-1; 9 bases are a match to TRBD2. The length of the CDR3 is 17 residues. Germline CDR1 MGHRA, CDR2 YSYEKL. V gave up 4 bases and J gave up 6 bases; unmatched junction bases: 13. The CDR3 region has the DNA TGCGCCAGCAGCCGGAAGACTAGCGGTCAGCTAACCAATGAGCAGTTCTTC. Protein product: CASSRKTSGQLTNEQFF.

Only a few counts were recorded for this clonotype. The chain carries TRBV20-1 and TRBJ2-7, with 7 bases that match TRBD2. With 0 bases clipped from V and 1 base from J, the junction kept 12 bases outside the gene matches. There are 17 residues in the CDR3. Germline V gives CDR1 DFQATT, CDR2 SNEGSKA (reference sequence). The CDR3 DNA reads as TGCAGTGCTAGAGATTTTGCGGGAGTGGAGGGTTCCTACGAGCAGTACTTC. Encoded protein: CSARDFAGVEGSYEQYF.

This clonotype was observed at least ten times. The chain uses TRBV7-9 and TRBJ2-1; D perhaps matches TRBD1 (5 bases). Germline assignment: CDR1 SEHNR and CDR2 FQNEAQ (reference sequence). The CDR3 covers 15 residues. V was cut by 4 bases and J by 9 bases, with 19 bases left in between. CDR3 amino acids: CASSSETAPLSEQFF. DNA for the CDR3: TGTGCCAGCAGCTCCGAGACAGCACCATTAAGTGAGCAGTTCTTC. Using reference TRBV7-9 and TRBJ2-1 for the parts outside the CDR3, the full variable domain is DTGVSQNPRHKITKRGQNVTFRCDPISEHNRLYWYRQTLGQGPEFLTYFQNEAQLEKSRLLSDRFSAERPKGSFSTLEIQRTEQGDSAMYLCASSSETAPLSEQFFGPGTRLTVL.

Many counts were recorded for this clonotype. This chain joins TRBV27 and TRBJ2-2; the D gene is possibly TRBD2 (5 bases). V gave up 3 bases and J gave up 6 bases, with 14 bases separating them. Germline V gene data show CDR1 as MNHEY and CDR2 as SMNVEV (reference sequence). There are 15 residues in the CDR3. The CDR3 sequence is CASSFGAASSGELFF. CDR3 nucleotide sequence: TGTGCCAGCAGTTTCGGAGCGGCTTCGTCCGGGGAGCTGTTTTTT.

This clonotype was detected ten times or more. V and J are TRBV5-4 and TRBJ2-1; no clear D gene. The length of the CDR3 is 15 residues. V lost 0 bases to trimming and J lost 4 bases, with 11 bases between them. The germline V gene has CDR1 SGHNT and CDR2 YYREEE (reference sequence). CDR3 coding DNA: TGTGCCAGCAGCTTGGCTGAAGGCCGATACAATGAGCAGTTCTTC. Amino acid sequence: CASSLAEGRYNEQFF. The full variable domain, with the rest looked up from reference TRBV5-4 and TRBJ2-1, is ETGVTQSPTHLIKTRGQQVTLRCSSQSGHNTVSWYQQALGQGPQFIFQYYREEENGRGNFPPRFSGLQFPNYSSELNVNALELDDSALYLCASSLAEGRYNEQFFGPGTRLTVL.

About this clonotype: A much bigger clone sits one base away, suggesting this may be a read error. The chain's CDR3 is CSVDAGRNDEQYF. CDR3 bases: TGCAGCGTTGACGCAGGGAGAAATGACGAGCAGTACTTC. The chain recombines TRBV29-1 with TRBJ2-7, with D perhaps TRBD1 or TRBD2 (5 bases each). In germline, CDR1 is SQVTM, CDR2 ANQGSEA. The CDR3 has 13 amino acids. The V gene lost 3 bases and the J gene lost 5 bases, with 14 bases spanning the gap.

In its sample, this clonotype was seen many times. A junction boundary mismatches the germline segment, possibly from a read error. This rearrangement joins TRBV14 to TRBJ1-4; D gene unclear. The CDR3 contains 11 residues. Germline lookup yields CDR1 SGHDN and CDR2 FVKESK. The CDR3 loop is CASSQDLDFSF. In DNA form, the CDR3 reads TGTGCCAGCAGCCAAGACCTGGACTTTTCTTTT.

This clonotype occurred many times. The chain couples TRBV10-3 to TRBJ2-7; TRBD1 might be the D (5 bases). Trimming cost V 9 bases and J 3 bases, with 15 bases left between them. Germline V CDR1 and CDR2: ENHRY, SYGVKD. CDR3 length equals 13 residues. The DNA of the CDR3 is TGTGCCATACAAAGACAGACAAACTACGAGCAGTACTTC. This codes for CAIQRQTNYEQYF.

This clonotype was detected many times. V gene TRBV3-1 combines with J gene TRBJ2-7; TRBD1 agrees at 10 bases. Germline loops: CDR1 LGHDT, CDR2 YNNKEL (reference sequence). The V segment lost 5 bases and the J segment 5 bases; nucleotides outside the gene matches: 9. This CDR3 region has 15 residues. The CDR3 region has the DNA TGTGCCAGCAGCAACCCCGGGACAGGGGCCGACGAGCAGTACTTC. This gives the protein CASSNPGTGADEQYF.

In this sample, this clonotype turned up many times. The chain carries TRBV5-1 and TRBJ2-7; D is ambiguous. The CDR3 loop spans 13 amino acids. Germline-derived CDR1 and CDR2 are SGHRS and YFSETQ. Trimming stripped 0 bases from V and 5 bases from J, with 9 bases between. The CDR3 is CASSLAPANEQYF. In DNA, the CDR3 is TGCGCCAGCAGCTTGGCCCCCGCGAACGAGCAGTACTTC. The variable domain in full, with the rest retrieved from reference TRBV5-1 and TRBJ2-7, is KAGVTQTPRYLIKTRGQQVTLSCSPISGHRSVSWYQQTPGQGLQFLFEYFSETQRNKGNFPGRFSGRQFSNSRSEMNVSTLELGDSALYLCASSLAPANEQYFGPGTRLTVT.

This clonotype was picked up many times. CDR3 in amino acids: CSKSTRDEQFF. DNA of the CDR3: TGCAGCAAGAGTACCAGGGATGAGCAGTTCTTC. V gene TRBV29-1 combines with J gene TRBJ2-1; D is possibly TRBD1 (5 bases). CDR1 and CDR2 from the germline V gene are SQVTM and ANQGSEA. The length of the CDR3 is 11 residues. Trimming took off 8 bases at V and 8 bases at J, with 13 bases between the two ends.

Many counts were recorded for this clonotype. In nucleotides, the CDR3 is TGCGCCAGCAGCTTGGGGACTAGCGGTGCGGGGGAGACCCAGTACTTC. Protein sequence: CASSLGTSGAGETQYF. The chain couples TRBV5-1 to TRBJ2-5; 10 nucleotides match TRBD2. CDR1 and CDR2 (germline): SGHRS, YFSETQ. The CDR3 extends over 16 amino acids. V trimming: 0 bases; J trimming: 5 bases; junction bases outside the gene matches: 7. The entire variable domain, with the rest obtained from reference TRBV5-1 and TRBJ2-5, is as follows: KAGVTQTPRYLIKTRGQQVTLSCSPISGHRSVSWYQQTPGQGLQFLFEYFSETQRNKGNFPGRFSGRQFSNSRSEMNVSTLELGDSALYLCASSLGTSGAGETQYFGPGTRLLVL.

The table lists this clonotype with many counts. The chain has TRBV29-1 and TRBJ2-1; 8 bases are shared with TRBD2. This CDR3 contains 17 residues. Per the germline V gene, CDR1 is SQVTM and CDR2 is ANQGSEA. V gave up 0 bases and J gave up 6 bases; unmatched junction bases: 13. DNA of the CDR3: TGCAGCGTTGAAGAAGACGGCATAGCGGGACCACTCAATGAGCAGTTCTTC. Its protein product is CSVEEDGIAGPLNEQFF.

The table lists this clonotype with many counts. The rearrangement joins TRBV20-1 to TRBJ2-5; TRBD1 aligns across 11 bases. The CDR3 extends over 13 amino acids. Unmatched junction bases numbered 4, after V lost 7 bases and J lost 3 bases. Germline assignment: CDR1 DFQATT and CDR2 SNEGSKA (reference sequence). DNA of the CDR3: TGCAGTGTCAGGGACAGGGGGAAAGAGACCCAGTACTTC. It encodes CSVRDRGKETQYF.

This clonotype was counted many times. This rearrangement joins TRBV15 to TRBJ1-1; no firm D call. Germline values: CDR1 LNHNV, CDR2 YYDKDF (reference sequence). This CDR3 is built from 13 residues. V gave up 5 bases and J gave up 8 bases, with 15 bases separating them. CDR3 in amino acids: CATSGAYSGEAFF. The CDR3 region has the DNA TGTGCCACCAGCGGCGCCTACTCCGGCGAAGCTTTCTTT.

In its sample, this clonotype was seen many times. J is TRBJ2-1 and V is TRBV4-3; D is ambiguous. Germline-derived CDR1 and CDR2 are LGHNA and YSLEER. This CDR3 is 15 amino acids long. V was trimmed by 1 base and J by 8 bases, leaving 15 bases between them. CDR3 amino acids: CASSQGSSSLHEQFF. DNA for the CDR3: TGCGCCAGCAGCCAAGGGTCCTCCTCGCTCCATGAGCAGTTCTTC.

This clonotype was detected ten times or more. V is TRBV24-1 and J is TRBJ2-5; weak D call: TRBD2 (5 bases). Germline values: CDR1 KGHDR, CDR2 SFDVKD. V shed 3 bases and J shed 4 bases, with 11 bases lying between them. CDR3 length: 14 amino acids. In DNA, the CDR3 is TGTGCCACCAGTGATCTTGTGGCGGGAGAGACCCAGTACTTC. It specifies CATSDLVAGETQYF.

The sample holds many counts of this clonotype. The chain joins TRBV4-3 to TRBJ2-3; D not resolved. Germline loops: CDR1 LGHNA, CDR2 YSLEER. The CDR3 has 14 residues. The ends were cut back, 1 base at V and 5 bases at J, with 10 bases in the middle. Here the CDR3 reads CASSQGSVGDTQYF. Here the CDR3 DNA reads TGCGCCAGCAGCCAAGGGTCCGTGGGAGATACGCAGTATTTT.

This clonotype was picked up many times. This chain joins TRBV28 and TRBJ2-7, with D maybe TRBD1 (6 bases). Germline V lookup: CDR1 MDHEN, CDR2 SYDVKM. Trimming shortened V by 6 bases and J by 3 bases, and 18 bases separated the two germline ends. The CDR3 contains 15 residues. CDR3 bases: TGTGCCAGCAGAGACCGGGACACCTTCCGCTACGAGCAGTACTTC. Translating gives CASRDRDTFRYEQYF.

This clonotype was observed at least ten times. The V call is TRBV6-2 or TRBV6-3, the J call TRBJ2-7; 10 bases map to TRBD2. Losses at the gene ends were 5 bases for V and 3 bases for J; bases not matched to a gene: 4. Germline CDR1 MNHEY, CDR2 SVGEGT. CDR3 length: 14 residues. The CDR3 spells CASSPGLAHYEQYF. Here the CDR3 DNA reads TGTGCCAGCAGTCCGGGACTAGCGCACTACGAGCAGTACTTC.

The chain carries TRBV20-1 and TRBJ2-7; no reliable D call. The CDR3 runs to 15 residues. Germline CDR1 reads DFQATT; CDR2 reads SNEGSKA (reference sequence). V gave up 6 bases and J gave up 0 bases, with 18 bases separating them. The CDR3: CSAISPGGNSYEQYF. In nucleotides, the CDR3 is TGCAGTGCCATCTCTCCGGGCGGAAACTCCTACGAGCAGTACTTC.

This clonotype was observed at least ten times. This chain connects TRBV28 to TRBJ2-7, with 11 bases aligning to TRBD2. Germline V gene data show CDR1 as MDHEN and CDR2 as SYDVKM. CDR3 size: 14 residues. V dropped 6 bases and J dropped 6; count of bases not matched to a gene: 7. The CDR3: CASRPLAGVAEQYF. The CDR3, as DNA: TGTGCCAGCAGGCCACTAGCGGGAGTCGCCGAGCAGTACTTC.

This clonotype was seen at least ten times. The rearrangement links TRBV5-1 to TRBJ2-1; D is perhaps TRBD1 (6 bases). This CDR3 has 14 residues. The germline V and J ends were trimmed by 2 bases and 7 bases, with 13 bases remaining between them. In germline, CDR1 is SGHRS, CDR2 YFSETQ. CDR3 nucleotides: TGCGCCAGCAGCTTAACAGGGCTCTGGAATGAGCAGTTCTTC. This codes for CASSLTGLWNEQFF.